This entry lists 30 T cell receptor beta chains sequenced from one sample in a study of cytomegalovirus exposure and HLA in healthy donors. Assay: immunoSEQ multiplex PCR; the TCRdb copy retains only in-frame clones and omits some. This sample has roughly 220,000 clones, with about 90% found just once. Sample: PBMCs. Receptors were obtained from a young woman in good health and CMV-seronegative.

V is TRBV10-1 and J is TRBJ1-5, with no clear D. Trimming left V 3 bases short and J 7 bases short, with 13 bases between. The CDR3 totals 14 residues. Germline CDR1 and CDR2: WNHNN and SYGVQD (reference sequence). DNA of the CDR3: TGCGCCAGCAGTGAACGTCGAGAATTGCAGCCCCAGCATTTT. This codes for CASSERRELQPQHF.

The chain carries TRBV28 and TRBJ2-1; 7 bases agree with TRBD2. This CDR3 spans 16 amino acids. J lost 7 bases, V lost 1 base, and 10 bases had no gene match. Germline CDR1 MDHEN, CDR2 SYDVKM. The CDR3 sequence: CASSLSGGRAWNEQFF. Written as DNA, the CDR3 is TGTGCCAGCAGTTTATCCGGGGGGAGGGCCTGGAATGAGCAGTTCTTC.

The rearrangement uses TRBV25-1 and TRBJ1-2, with TRBD1 identical over 7 bases. The CDR3 length is 16 residues. CDR1 is MGHDK, CDR2 SYGVNS, per germline. V dropped 3 bases and J dropped 5; count of bases not matched to a gene: 12. The CDR3, as DNA: TGTGCCAGCAGTGACGCAAACAGGGGTATTACATATGGCTACACCTTC. Its translation: CASSDANRGITYGYTF.

In this sample, this clone turned up once. Here the CDR3 DNA reads TGCGCCAGCAGCTTGGAGTTGGCCGAGACCCAGTACTTC. This codes for CASSLELAETQYF. The chain has TRBV5-1 and TRBJ2-5; D not certain. V was shortened by 0 bases and J by 5 bases, with 8 bases between the two germline ends. The V gene's germline CDR1 is SGHRS and CDR2 YFSETQ. This CDR3 spans 13 amino acids. The entire variable domain, with the rest obtained from reference TRBV5-1 and TRBJ2-5, is as follows: KAGVTQTPRYLIKTRGQQVTLSCSPISGHRSVSWYQQTPGQGLQFLFEYFSETQRNKGNFPGRFSGRQFSNSRSEMNVSTLELGDSALYLCASSLELAETQYFGPGTRLLVL.

This chain joins TRBV4-2 and TRBJ1-4, with 7 bases fitting TRBD1. J lost 5 bases, V lost 3 bases, and 6 bases had no gene match. This CDR3 has 15 amino acids. From germline, CDR1 is LGHNA and CDR2 YNFKEQ. The CDR3 loop reads CASSQSRTGNEKLFF. CDR3 nucleotide sequence: TGTGCCAGCAGCCAGTCCCGGACAGGCAATGAAAAACTGTTTTTT.

Here the CDR3 DNA reads TGTGCCAGCCCCTGGGGGGACAGACCCTACAATGAGCAGTTCTTC. It yields the protein CASPWGDRPYNEQFF. The J gene is TRBJ2-1, the V gene TRBV28; D perhaps matches TRBD1 (7 bases). Germline V gives CDR1 MDHEN, CDR2 SYDVKM. The CDR3 has 15 residues. Trimming removed 8 bases at V and 2 bases at J, with 16 bases between.

This chain uses TRBV6-6 with TRBJ2-7; TRBD1 aligns across 9 bases. Trimming at V came to 4 bases and at J to 1 base, leaving 8 bases not matched to a gene. CDR3 length: 16 residues. In germline, CDR1 is MNHNY, CDR2 SVGAGI (reference sequence). The CDR3 DNA follows: TGTGCCAGCAGTTTCAACCGGGACAGGGTTTCCTACGAGCAGTACTTC. Its protein is CASSFNRDRVSYEQYF.

J is TRBJ1-2 and V is TRBV10-3; D remains unclear. CDR3 size: 14 residues. Germline-derived CDR1 and CDR2 are ENHRY and SYGVKD. V shed 6 bases and J shed 8 bases, with 19 bases lying between them. The chain's CDR3 is CAISLLQPFGGYTF. CDR3 in DNA: TGTGCCATCAGCCTCCTACAGCCTTTTGGAGGCTACACCTTC.

The chain uses TRBV7-4 and TRBJ2-5; D might be TRBD2 (5 bases). Trimming left V 6 bases short and J 7 bases short, with 12 bases between. The CDR3 totals 12 residues. Germline values: CDR1 SGHVT, CDR2 SQSDAQ. The CDR3 DNA reads TGTGCCAGCAGTCGAGAGGGCGGGACCCAGTACTTC. Protein product: CASSREGGTQYF.

The J gene is TRBJ2-2, the V gene TRBV5-8; 14 nucleotides align to TRBD2. Germline-derived CDR1 and CDR2 are SGHTS and YDEGEE. V shed 7 bases and J 4 bases; nucleotides not matched to a gene: 3. The length of the CDR3 is 15 residues. The DNA for the CDR3 is TGTGCCAGCGGGGGACTAGCGGGGGTCACCGGGGAGCTGTTTTTT. Amino acid sequence: CASGGLAGVTGELFF.

The V and J genes are TRBV6-5 and TRBJ2-5, with a possible D match to TRBD1 (6 bases). The V gene's germline CDR1 is MNHEY and CDR2 SVGAGI. CDR3 size: 12 residues. Trimming removed 8 bases at V and 8 bases at J, with 15 bases between. The CDR3 nucleotides are TGTGCCAGCGGTGGGACACCTGGAACCCAGTACTTC. As protein: CASGGTPGTQYF.

A single count supports this clone. The chain uses TRBV7-9 and TRBJ2-1; 10 nucleotides agree with TRBD2. The J segment lost 7 bases and the V segment lost 5 bases, leaving 14 bases of the junction unmatched. Germline V CDR1 and CDR2: SEHNR, FQNEAQ (reference sequence). The CDR3 consists of 17 residues. CDR3 region: CASSLTKAGGPLNEQFF. The DNA for the CDR3 is TGTGCCAGCAGCCTAACAAAAGCGGGAGGGCCGTTAAATGAGCAGTTCTTC. The full variable domain, rest sourced from reference TRBV7-9 and TRBJ2-1, is DTGVSQNPRHKITKRGQNVTFRCDPISEHNRLYWYRQTLGQGPEFLTYFQNEAQLEKSRLLSDRFSAERPKGSFSTLEIQRTEQGDSAMYLCASSLTKAGGPLNEQFFGPGTRLTVL.

This chain connects TRBV19 to TRBJ1-1; TRBD1 matches 7 bases. In germline, CDR1 is LNHDA, CDR2 SQIVND (reference sequence). The trim removed 5 bases at V and 5 bases at J, leaving 8 bases unmatched. CDR3 length: 14 residues. The CDR3 region is CASSATGDTTEAFF. The DNA for the CDR3 is TGTGCCAGTAGTGCCACAGGGGATACTACTGAAGCTTTCTTT.

The V call is TRBV6-1, the J call TRBJ2-3; tentative D call: TRBD1 (6 bases). The V and J ends lost 7 bases and 4 bases respectively, with 15 bases between them. CDR1 is MNHNS, CDR2 SASEGT, per germline. The CDR3 contains 14 residues. CDR3 DNA: TGTGCCAGCAACGGCAGGGGAATTGCAGATACGCAGTATTTT. Encoded protein: CASNGRGIADTQYF.

The chain joins TRBV18 to TRBJ2-1; 7 bases align to TRBD2. The CDR3 length is 17 residues. Trimming took 3 bases from V and 0 from J; bases not matched to a gene: 8. The germline CDR1 and CDR2 sequences are KGHSH and LQKENI. CDR3 sequence reads: CASSPLAVSSSYNEQFF. The CDR3 DNA sequence: TGTGCCAGCTCACCCCTAGCGGTCTCGAGCTCCTACAATGAGCAGTTCTTC.

The rearrangement uses TRBV4-1 and TRBJ2-1; D is possibly TRBD1 (6 bases). Trimming removed 5 bases from V and 3 bases from J, with 8 bases in between. The CDR3 is made up of 13 amino acids. In germline, CDR1 is MGHRA, CDR2 YSYEKL. The CDR3 spells CASSAQGYNEQFF. The CDR3 bases are TGCGCCAGCAGCGCACAGGGCTACAATGAGCAGTTCTTC.

V usage is TRBV2 and J usage is TRBJ1-4; a weak D match, TRBD1 (6 bases). Between the trimmed V and J ends, which lost 5 bases and 7 bases, there was a span of 11 bases. CDR3 length equals 13 residues. From germline, CDR1 is SNHLY and CDR2 FYNNEI. DNA for the CDR3: TGTGCCAGCAGTAGTCAGGGGCTTGAAAAACTGTTTTTT. Protein: CASSSQGLEKLFF.

The CDR3 nucleotides are TGTGCCAGTAGTACCCTCTCGACAGGGAGAAATTCACCCCTCCACTTT. Protein sequence: CASSTLSTGRNSPLHF. This chain uses TRBV19 with TRBJ1-6; 7 nucleotides agree with TRBD1. The CDR3 has 16 amino acids. The V segment lost 4 bases and the J segment 7 bases; nucleotides outside the gene matches: 10. Germline lookup yields CDR1 LNHDA and CDR2 SQIVND (reference sequence).

This sequence joins TRBV5-1 and TRBJ1-1; D gene unclear. CDR3 size: 14 residues. Germline assignment: CDR1 SGHRS and CDR2 YFSETQ. Trimming took off 0 bases at V and 4 bases at J, with 10 bases between the two ends. The CDR3 DNA sequence: TGCGCCAGCAGCTTGGGAGGGCCGGGCACTGAAGCTTTCTTT. Translated, it gives CASSLGGPGTEAFF.

This chain links TRBV10-3 with TRBJ1-3; D gene ambiguous. The germline gives CDR1 ENHRY, CDR2 SYGVKD. The CDR3 is made up of 13 amino acids. Trimming cost V 11 bases and J 0 bases, with 11 bases left between them. The chain's CDR3 is CAAKANSGNTIYF. The CDR3 DNA reads as TGTGCCGCCAAAGCAAACTCTGGAAACACCATATATTTT.

The genes are TRBV27 and TRBJ1-4, with 10 bases identical to TRBD1. J was trimmed by 2 bases and V by 6 bases; bases with no gene match: 6. CDR3 size: 16 residues. Germline V lookup: CDR1 MNHEY, CDR2 SMNVEV (reference sequence). The CDR3 sequence: CASSWTGGYTNEKLFF. In DNA, the CDR3 is TGTGCCAGCAGCTGGACAGGGGGTTACACTAATGAAAAACTGTTTTTT.

The J gene is TRBJ2-1, the V gene TRBV9, with D possibly TRBD2 on 6 matching bases. Germline CDR1 is SGDLS and CDR2 is YYNGEE. The CDR3 runs 15 residues. V was clipped by 0 bases and J by 2 bases, with 9 bases between them. The CDR3 bases are TGTGCCAGCAGCGTAGCGGGAGCAACCTACAATGAGCAGTTCTTC. Translation gives CASSVAGATYNEQFF.

V is TRBV11-2 and J is TRBJ2-7, with TRBD1 as a possible D gene (6 bases). Germline V gene lookup returns CDR1 SGHAT and CDR2 FQNNGV. The CDR3 has 15 residues. V dropped 0 bases and J dropped 3 bases, with 12 bases sitting between them. CDR3 loop: CASSLDAGAIYEQYF. CDR3 DNA: TGTGCCAGCAGCTTAGATGCAGGGGCGATCTACGAGCAGTACTTC.

V and J are TRBV4-1 and TRBJ1-5; D not certain. This CDR3 has 13 residues. Germline V gene data show CDR1 as MGHRA and CDR2 as YSYEKL. Trimming left V 1 base short and J 5 bases short, with 6 bases between. DNA of the CDR3: TGCGCCAGCAGCCAAGGAGTTCATCAGCCCCAGCATTTT. Translating gives CASSQGVHQPQHF.

The chain employs TRBV11-1 and TRBJ2-7, with D perhaps matching TRBD2 (6 bases). V dropped 2 bases and J dropped 3 bases, with 11 bases sitting between them. Germline values: CDR1 SGHAT, CDR2 FQDESV (reference sequence). This CDR3 contains 14 residues. The CDR3 sequence is CASSLLSGVYEQYF. In nucleotides, the CDR3 is TGTGCCAGCAGCTTACTTAGCGGAGTCTACGAGCAGTACTTC.

The genes are TRBV10-3 and TRBJ2-5, with 10 bases that match TRBD1. This CDR3 is built from 13 residues. After removal of 8 bases from V and 2 bases from J, the junction contained 2 bases not matched to a gene. Germline CDR1 is ENHRY and CDR2 is SYGVKD. CDR3 in DNA: TGTGCCATCTCGGACAGGGGGCAAGAGACCCAGTACTTC. Encoded protein: CAISDRGQETQYF.

The V gene is TRBV10-3, the J gene TRBJ2-5; perhaps TRBD2 as D (6 bases). The ends were cut back, 6 bases at V and 1 base at J, with 15 bases in the middle. Germline lookup yields CDR1 ENHRY and CDR2 SYGVKD. This CDR3 has 15 amino acids. Written as DNA, the CDR3 is TGTGCCATCAGGTTGGGCGGAGGGAGCCAAGAGACCCAGTACTTC. Translation: CAIRLGGGSQETQYF.

CDR3 in amino acids: CASSRGQGDYGYTF. CDR3 DNA sequence: TGTGCCAGCAGTCGAGGACAGGGGGACTATGGCTACACCTTC. This sequence joins TRBV27 and TRBJ1-2; TRBD1 matches at 10 bases. V was clipped by 5 bases and J by 3 bases; unmatched bases: 3. Looked up from germline, CDR1 is MNHEY and CDR2 is SMNVEV (reference sequence). CDR3 length equals 14 residues.

CDR3 DNA sequence: TGTGCCTGGAGTGTAGTAGATTTCGGCTACACCTTC. Amino acid sequence: CAWSVVDFGYTF. V gene TRBV30 combines with J gene TRBJ1-2, with D hard to call. With 0 bases removed from V and 8 bases from J, the gap between germline ends came to 10 bases. The CDR3 contains 12 residues. Per germline, CDR1 GTSNPN and CDR2 SVGIG (reference sequence).

The chain employs TRBV7-8 and TRBJ2-2; TRBD2 matches at 14 bases. Germline V gene sequence: CDR1 SGHVS, CDR2 FQNEAQ. The J segment lost 4 bases and the V segment lost 1 base, leaving 11 bases of the junction unmatched. The CDR3 spans 20 residues. CDR3 amino acids: CASSLGTSGRLKKGTGELFF. CDR3 in DNA: TGTGCCAGCAGCTTAGGGACTAGCGGGAGGCTAAAGAAGGGCACCGGGGAGCTGTTTTTT. The whole variable domain, filled in from reference TRBV7-8 and TRBJ2-2, reads GAGVSQSPRYKVAKRGQDVALRCDPISGHVSLFWYQQALGQGPEFLTYFQNEAQLDKSGLPSDRFFAERPEGSVSTLKIQRTQQEDSAVYLCASSLGTSGRLKKGTGELFFGEGSRLTVL.